The source of this T cell receptor beta chain is a study of T cell changes during pregnancy in multiple sclerosis. Clones were read by immunoSEQ multiplex PCR, and TCRdb kept only the in-frame ones, dropping some. The repertoire has some 93,000 clones, 91% of them found once; the top ten carry under 2%. The germline V gene encodes CDR1 SGDLS and CDR2 YYNGEE. The CDR3 covers 15 residues. V dropped 4 bases and J dropped 2; count of bases not matched to a gene: 7. The sample in question was peripheral blood, obtained after pregnancy. J is TRBJ2-3 and V is TRBV9; 7 bases are a match to TRBD2. The receptor comes from a female donor in good health, enrolled as a control in a pregnancy study. CDR3 region: CASSSSGAITDTQYF. In DNA, the CDR3 is TGTGCCAGCAGCTCAAGCGGGGCCATCACAGATACGCAGTATTTT.